This T cell receptor beta chain was obtained from a study of T cell repertoires in cytomegalovirus infection. The overall study: In public TCR beta signatures, there were indications of both CMV infection and matching HLA type.

One entry per CDR3 protein, called by TCRdb with MiXCR from the reads. The sample contains more than 350,000 distinct CDR3 sequences, approximately 32% of which appear only once. Study outcomes and limitations: Summed frequency of shared TCR beta families picked out CMV carriers who also had the relevant HLA.

Per the germline V gene, CDR1 is LNHDA and CDR2 is SQIVND (reference sequence). V lost 3 bases to trimming and J lost 8 bases, with 11 bases between them. The length of the CDR3 is 14 residues. This clonotype was seen a handful of times. Its antigen remains unidentified. Material: PBMCs. The chain links TRBV19 to TRBJ1-6; no clear D. The sequence derives from a human donor in good health (CMV status not recorded). Some clones in this sample may be carry-over from other donors' samples. DNA of the CDR3: TGTGCCAGTAGTATCGGGCAAAATGATTCACCCCTCCACTTT. Amino acids: CASSIGQNDSPLHF.